In its sample, the clone carrying this T cell receptor (beta chain) was seen a few times. What it binds is not known. Unique molecular identifiers were used in preparing the TCRbeta library. TCRdb processed the PCR reads anew with MiXCR; each CDR3 protein has one entry. The sample consists of hundreds of thousands of distinct CDR3 sequences, over 10% of them appearing once. The data are from a study of T-cell reconstitution after alpha-beta-depleted transplantation in children. Findings of the study overall: It was newly produced T cells that mostly accounted for T-cell counts and diversity one year after transplant. It was reported that alpha-beta T cells came from several hundred expanded graft clones (about two months after transplant). Several patients had high TCRbeta diversity at day 60; it came from surviving recipient T cells and thymic progenitors.

Per the germline V gene, CDR1 is SQVTM and CDR2 is ANQGSEA. V was clipped by 4 bases and J by 6 bases, with 13 bases between them. CDR3 length equals 12 residues. The sample consisted of PBMCs, mostly from graft donor cells, taken 360 days after TCRalphabeta/CD19-depleted stem cell transplant. This clonotype originated in a male patient aged 10 to 17 who had a stem cell transplant for acute myeloid leukemia, so the T cells may come from the graft donor. The V call is TRBV29-1, the J call TRBJ2-7, with a tentative D call TRBD1 (6 bases). Here the CDR3 DNA reads TGCAGCGTTGTTAACAGGGACGGCGAGCAGTACTTC. Its protein is CSVVNRDGEQYF.